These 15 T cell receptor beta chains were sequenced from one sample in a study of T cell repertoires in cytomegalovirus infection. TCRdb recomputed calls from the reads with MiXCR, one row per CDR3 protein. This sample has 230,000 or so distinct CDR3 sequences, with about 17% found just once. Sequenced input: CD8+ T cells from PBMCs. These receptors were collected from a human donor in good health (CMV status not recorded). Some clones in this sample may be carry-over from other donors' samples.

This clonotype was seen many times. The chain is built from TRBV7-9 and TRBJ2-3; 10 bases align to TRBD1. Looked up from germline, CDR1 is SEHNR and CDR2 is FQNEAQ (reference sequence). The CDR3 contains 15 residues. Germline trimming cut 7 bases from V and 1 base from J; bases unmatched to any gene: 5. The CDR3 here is CASIGDRGRTDTQYF. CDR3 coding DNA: TGTGCCAGCATCGGGGACAGGGGACGCACAGATACGCAGTATTTT.

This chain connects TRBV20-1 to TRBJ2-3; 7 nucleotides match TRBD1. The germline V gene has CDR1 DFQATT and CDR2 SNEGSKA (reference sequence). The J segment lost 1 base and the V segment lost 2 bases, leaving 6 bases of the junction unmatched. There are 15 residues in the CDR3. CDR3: CSARRTGTGTDTQYF. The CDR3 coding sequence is TGCAGTGCTAGACGAACCGGGACAGGCACAGATACGCAGTATTTT.

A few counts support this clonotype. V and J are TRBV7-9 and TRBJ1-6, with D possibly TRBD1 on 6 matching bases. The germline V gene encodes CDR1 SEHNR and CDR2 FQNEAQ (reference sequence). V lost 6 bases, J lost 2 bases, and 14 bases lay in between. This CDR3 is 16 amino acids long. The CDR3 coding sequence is TGTGCCAGCAGTGGGGAGGGGGTGGCCTATAATTCACCCCTCCACTTT. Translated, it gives CASSGEGVAYNSPLHF.

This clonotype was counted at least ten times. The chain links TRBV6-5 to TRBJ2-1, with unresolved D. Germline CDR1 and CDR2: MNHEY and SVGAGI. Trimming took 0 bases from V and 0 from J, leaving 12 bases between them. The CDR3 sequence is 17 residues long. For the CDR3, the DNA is TGTGCCAGCAGTTACTCGAAACCCAGGAGCTCCTACAATGAGCAGTTCTTC. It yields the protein CASSYSKPRSSYNEQFF.

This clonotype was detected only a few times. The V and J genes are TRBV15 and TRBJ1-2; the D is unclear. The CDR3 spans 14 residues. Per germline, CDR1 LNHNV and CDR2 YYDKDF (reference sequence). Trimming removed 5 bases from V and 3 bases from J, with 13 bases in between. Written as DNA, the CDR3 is TGTGCCACCAGCCCGAGTCGGAGCGACTATGGCTACACCTTC. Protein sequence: CATSPSRSDYGYTF.

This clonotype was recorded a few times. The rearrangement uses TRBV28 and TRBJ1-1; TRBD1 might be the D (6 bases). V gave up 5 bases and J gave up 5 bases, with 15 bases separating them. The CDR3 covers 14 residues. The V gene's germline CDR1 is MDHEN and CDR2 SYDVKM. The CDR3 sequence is CASSPGQTETEAFF. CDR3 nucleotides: TGTGCCAGCAGTCCCGGACAGACAGAGACTGAAGCTTTCTTT.

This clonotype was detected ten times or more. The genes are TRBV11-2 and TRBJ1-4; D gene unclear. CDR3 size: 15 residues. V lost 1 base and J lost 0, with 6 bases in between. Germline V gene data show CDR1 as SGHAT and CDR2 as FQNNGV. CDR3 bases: TGTGCCAGCAGCTTAGGATCTACAACTAATGAAAAACTGTTTTTT. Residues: CASSLGSTTNEKLFF.

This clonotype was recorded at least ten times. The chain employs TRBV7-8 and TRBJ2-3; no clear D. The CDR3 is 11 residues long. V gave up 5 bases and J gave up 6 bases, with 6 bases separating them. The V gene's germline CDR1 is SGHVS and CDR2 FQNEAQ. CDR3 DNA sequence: TGTGCCAGCAGCCACGAGGATACGCAGTATTTT. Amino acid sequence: CASSHEDTQYF.

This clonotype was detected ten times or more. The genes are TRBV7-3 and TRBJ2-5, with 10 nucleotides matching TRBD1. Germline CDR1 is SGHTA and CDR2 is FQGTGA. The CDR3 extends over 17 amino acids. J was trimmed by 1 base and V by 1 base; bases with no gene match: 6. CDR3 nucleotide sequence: TGTGCCAGCAGCTTAAACGCCGGGACAGGGGTCCAAGAGACCCAGTACTTC. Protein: CASSLNAGTGVQETQYF.

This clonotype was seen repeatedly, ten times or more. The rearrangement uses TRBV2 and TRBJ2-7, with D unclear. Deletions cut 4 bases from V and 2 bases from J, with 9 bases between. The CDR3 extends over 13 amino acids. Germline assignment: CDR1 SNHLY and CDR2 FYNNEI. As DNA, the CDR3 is TGTGCCAGCAGTGGGGAATTCACCTACGAGCAGTACTTC. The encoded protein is CASSGEFTYEQYF.

Written as DNA, the CDR3 is TGCAGTGCTAGAGGCGGTAGCGGGGGGGCTTTAAACCTCTACGAGCAGTACTTC. Its protein product is CSARGGSGGALNLYEQYF. The genes are TRBV20-1 and TRBJ2-7; 11 bases are a match to TRBD2. J was trimmed by 3 bases and V by 1 base; bases with no gene match: 14. The germline gives CDR1 DFQATT, CDR2 SNEGSKA (reference sequence). This CDR3 contains 18 residues.

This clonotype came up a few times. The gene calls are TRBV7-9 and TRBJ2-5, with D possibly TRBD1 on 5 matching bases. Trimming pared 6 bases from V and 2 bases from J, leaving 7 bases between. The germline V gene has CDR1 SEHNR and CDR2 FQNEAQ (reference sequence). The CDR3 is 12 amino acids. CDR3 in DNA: TGTGCCAGCAGAAAGGGGCAAGAGACCCAGTACTTC. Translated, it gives CASRKGQETQYF.

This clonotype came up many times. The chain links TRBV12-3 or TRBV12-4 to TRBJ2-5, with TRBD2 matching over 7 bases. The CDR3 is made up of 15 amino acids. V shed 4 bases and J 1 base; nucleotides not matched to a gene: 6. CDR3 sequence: CASSYAAGSQETQYF. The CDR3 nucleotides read TGTGCCAGCAGTTACGCAGCGGGGAGCCAAGAGACCCAGTACTTC.

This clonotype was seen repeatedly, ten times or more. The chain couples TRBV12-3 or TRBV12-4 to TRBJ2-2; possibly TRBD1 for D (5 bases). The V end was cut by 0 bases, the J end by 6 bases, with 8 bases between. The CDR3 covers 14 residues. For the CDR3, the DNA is TGTGCCAGCAGTTTAGCCAGGGTTGCCGGGGAGCTGTTTTTT. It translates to CASSLARVAGELFF.

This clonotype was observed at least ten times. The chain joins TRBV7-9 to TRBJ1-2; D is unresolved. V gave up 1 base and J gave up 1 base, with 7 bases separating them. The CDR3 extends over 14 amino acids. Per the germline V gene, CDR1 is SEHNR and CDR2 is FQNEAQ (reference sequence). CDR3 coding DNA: TGTGCCAGCAGCTTAGAACTGATTAACTATGGCTACACCTTC. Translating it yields CASSLELINYGYTF.